The 19 T cell receptor beta chains in this list originate from one sample, sequenced in a study of somatic mutations in cytotoxic T cells in rheumatoid arthritis. Profiling relied on immunoSEQ multiplex PCR, and the TCRdb table lists in-frame clones only, not all of them. The table has more than 10,000 clones, under 80% seen once. Sequences were obtained from CD8+ T cells sorted from blood. The receptors derive from a man aged 50-59 years in good health.

The rearrangement uses TRBV29-1 and TRBJ2-1; D is perhaps TRBD2 (5 bases). The germline V gene has CDR1 SQVTM and CDR2 ANQGSEA. V was clipped by 6 bases and J by 0 bases, with 15 bases between them. The CDR3 loop spans 15 amino acids. As DNA, the CDR3 is TGCAGCGTGGAGGAGGTTCTCATCTCCTACAATGAGCAGTTCTTC. Protein product: CSVEEVLISYNEQFF.

The chain has TRBV15 and TRBJ2-1; 8 bases agree with TRBD2. The V and J ends lost 0 bases and 6 bases, in that order; junction bases with no gene match: 7. Germline V gives CDR1 LNHNV, CDR2 YYDKDF (reference sequence). This CDR3 spans 16 amino acids. CDR3 in DNA: TGTGCCACCAGCAGAGATCAGGGCGGGAGGCTCAATGAGCAGTTCTTC. It codes for CATSRDQGGRLNEQFF.

V is TRBV29-1 and J is TRBJ1-1; the D gene is possibly TRBD1 (6 bases). The CDR3 has 15 amino acids. The V gene lost 5 bases and the J gene lost 5 bases, with 21 bases spanning the gap. Germline V gene sequence: CDR1 SQVTM, CDR2 ANQGSEA. The CDR3 is CSVLRGGHVRTEAFF. The DNA of the CDR3 is TGCAGCGTTCTACGGGGGGGCCACGTGAGGACTGAAGCTTTCTTT.

The CDR3 sequence: CASNPQGGYNSPLHF. In nucleotides, the CDR3 is TGTGCCAGCAACCCACAGGGGGGTTATAATTCACCCCTCCACTTT. This chain connects TRBV6-5 to TRBJ1-6; 8 positions match TRBD1. Losses at the gene ends were 7 bases for V and 4 bases for J; bases not matched to a gene: 6. The CDR3 covers 15 residues. CDR1 and CDR2 (germline): MNHEY, SVGAGI.

Notes on this clone: Distinct nucleotide sequences in the sample also encode this CDR3. V gene TRBV9 combines with J gene TRBJ2-3, with D hard to call. The length of the CDR3 is 15 residues. Trimming cost V 5 bases and J 2 bases, with 15 bases left between them. Germline V gene data show CDR1 as SGDLS and CDR2 as YYNGEE. CDR3 DNA: TGTGCCAGCAGTGTCCTCCGTACAGACACAGATACGCAGTATTTT. Its protein is CASSVLRTDTDTQYF.

The genes are TRBV11-2 and TRBJ2-3; the match to TRBD2 covers 7 bases. Germline V gene sequence: CDR1 SGHAT, CDR2 FQNNGV. The CDR3 loop spans 14 amino acids. The V gene end was trimmed by 3 bases and the J gene end by 5 bases; junction bases not matched to a gene: 5. CDR3 in amino acids: CASSFGGIGDTQYF. The DNA of the CDR3 is TGTGCCAGCAGCTTCGGGGGGATTGGAGATACGCAGTATTTT.

The CDR3 loop reads CASSPTVGYEQYF. DNA for the CDR3: TGTGCCAGCAGTCCAACGGTTGGCTACGAGCAGTACTTC. The chain uses TRBV27 and TRBJ2-7, with D hard to call. Germline assignment: CDR1 MNHEY and CDR2 SMNVEV (reference sequence). The ends were cut back, 5 bases at V and 3 bases at J, with 11 bases in the middle. There are 13 residues in the CDR3.

The chain couples TRBV27 to TRBJ2-1; 8 bases align to TRBD2. Germline CDR1 and CDR2: MNHEY and SMNVEV (reference sequence). The CDR3 has 16 residues. V was pared by 6 bases and J by 6 bases, with 13 bases of the junction left unmatched. The CDR3 nucleotides are TGTGCCAGCAGGCACCGTACTAGCGGAGCTCTCAATGAGCAGTTCTTC. Encoded protein: CASRHRTSGALNEQFF.

The J gene is TRBJ2-7, the V gene TRBV7-8, with 7 bases aligning to TRBD1. The CDR3 spans 16 residues. Trimming at V came to 6 bases and at J to 0 bases, leaving 11 bases not matched to a gene. Germline CDR1 reads SGHVS; CDR2 reads FQNEAQ. CDR3 residues: CASSSNRDSLSYEQYF. The DNA of the CDR3 is TGTGCCAGCAGTTCTAACCGGGACAGCCTCTCCTACGAGCAGTACTTC.

CDR3 residues: CASGTQGYQETQYF. The CDR3 coding sequence is TGTGCCAGCGGAACACAGGGGTACCAAGAGACCCAGTACTTC. The rearrangement uses TRBV7-9 and TRBJ2-5, with 7 bases aligning to TRBD1. After removal of 8 bases from V and 0 bases from J, the junction contained 6 bases not matched to a gene. Germline CDR1 SEHNR, CDR2 FQNEAQ (reference sequence). The CDR3 has 14 amino acids.

The J gene is TRBJ2-7, the V gene TRBV10-2; D may be TRBD2 (5 bases). Deletions cut 0 bases from V and 3 bases from J, with 15 bases between. The CDR3 contains 16 residues. Germline V gives CDR1 WSHSY, CDR2 SAAADI. The CDR3 region is CASSESRGLGGYEQYF. The CDR3 nucleotides are TGCGCCAGCAGTGAGTCGAGAGGGTTGGGCGGCTACGAGCAGTACTTC.

This clone was recorded only once. V is TRBV9 and J is TRBJ2-1; a weak D match, TRBD2 (6 bases). CDR1 and CDR2 (germline): SGDLS, YYNGEE. The CDR3 has 15 amino acids. With 0 bases removed from V and 2 bases from J, the gap between germline ends came to 9 bases. The CDR3 loop is CASSVGGGTYNEQFF. The DNA of the CDR3 is TGTGCCAGCAGCGTAGGTGGCGGGACCTACAATGAGCAGTTCTTC.

The chain employs TRBV6-6 and TRBJ1-1, with TRBD1 identical over 7 bases. The CDR3 length is 13 residues. Germline V gives CDR1 MNHNY, CDR2 SVGAGI (reference sequence). After removal of 9 bases from V and 4 bases from J, the junction contained 8 bases not matched to a gene. The CDR3 loop reads CASWDSLSTEAFF. The CDR3 nucleotides read TGTGCCAGTTGGGACAGCCTTAGCACTGAAGCTTTCTTT.

This chain uses TRBV14 with TRBJ2-1, with D perhaps matching TRBD1 (5 bases). The germline V and J ends were trimmed by 4 bases and 6 bases, with 16 bases remaining between them. This CDR3 spans 15 amino acids. Germline V lookup: CDR1 SGHDN, CDR2 FVKESK. CDR3 sequence (DNA): TGTGCCAGCAGCCCGAAGGGGCTCACCACCAATGAGCAGTTCTTC. Protein sequence: CASSPKGLTTNEQFF. The full variable domain, completed using reference TRBV14 and TRBJ2-1, is EAGVTQFPSHSVIEKGQTVTLRCDPISGHDNLYWYRRVMGKEIKFLLHFVKESKQDESGMPNNRFLAERTGGTYSTLKVQPAELEDSGVYFCASSPKGLTTNEQFFGPGTRLTVL.

The chain recombines TRBV7-9 with TRBJ2-1; unclear D gene. CDR1 is SEHNR and CDR2 is FQNEAQ in the germline V gene (reference sequence). V was cut by 1 base and J by 9 bases, with 10 bases left in between. This CDR3 region has 13 residues. CDR3: CASSLDGASEQFF. As DNA, the CDR3 is TGTGCCAGCAGCTTAGATGGCGCTAGTGAGCAGTTCTTC. Drawing the rest from reference TRBV7-9 and TRBJ2-1, the complete variable domain is DTGVSQNPRHKITKRGQNVTFRCDPISEHNRLYWYRQTLGQGPEFLTYFQNEAQLEKSRLLSDRFSAERPKGSFSTLEIQRTEQGDSAMYLCASSLDGASEQFFGPGTRLTVL.

The CDR3 DNA reads as TGTGCCAGCAGTTACTCGATAGGGGATGTAACTGAAGCTTTCTTT. It translates to CASSYSIGDVTEAFF. V is TRBV6-6 and J is TRBJ1-1; perhaps TRBD1 as D (5 bases). V was cut by 0 bases and J by 5 bases, with 13 bases left in between. Germline assignment: CDR1 MNHNY and CDR2 SVGAGI (reference sequence). The CDR3 runs 15 residues.

With regard to this clone: A junction end diverges from the germline sequence, so it may reflect a read error. The chain couples TRBV7-7 to TRBJ1-1; D is possibly TRBD1 (5 bases). Germline-derived CDR1 and CDR2 are SSHAT and FNYEAQ (reference sequence). The CDR3 length is 14 residues. The CDR3 sequence: CASSLEAGLREAFF. For the CDR3, the DNA is TGTGCTAGCAGCTTAGAGGCAGGGTTGCGTGAAGCTTTCTTT. Full variable domain (rest looked up from reference TRBV7-7 and TRBJ1-1): GAGVSQSPRYKVTKRGQDVTLRCDPISSHATLYWYQQALGQGPEFLTYFNYEAQPDKSGLPSDRFSAERPEGSISTLTIQRTEQRDSAMYRCASSLEAGLREAFFGQGTRLTVV.

The chain carries TRBV9 and TRBJ1-5; 7 bases map to TRBD1. With 0 bases clipped from V and 3 bases from J, the junction kept 12 bases outside the gene matches. CDR1 is SGDLS, CDR2 YYNGEE, per germline. This CDR3 is 18 amino acids long. CDR3 protein: CASSVGGGGEWYNQPQHF. CDR3 DNA: TGTGCCAGCAGCGTAGGAGGAGGGGGCGAATGGTACAATCAGCCCCAGCATTTT.

This rearrangement joins TRBV5-5 to TRBJ2-5; D is perhaps TRBD2 (5 bases). The germline V gene has CDR1 SGHKS and CDR2 YYEKEE (reference sequence). V dropped 0 bases and J dropped 4 bases, with 7 bases sitting between them. This CDR3 has 13 residues. Written as DNA, the CDR3 is TGTGCCAGCAGCTTGGGCGAGGGAGAGACCCAGTACTTC. It codes for CASSLGEGETQYF.